These 27 T cell receptor beta chains came from one sample sequenced in a study of cytomegalovirus exposure and HLA in healthy donors. Primers included in the PCR were 60 Vbeta and 13 Jbeta primers. The method was immunoSEQ multiplex PCR; TCRdb's version includes in-frame clones alone and lacks a portion of them. The repertoire holds under 150,000 clones, with around two thirds as singletons. Source material: PBMCs. All receptors come from a woman aged 40 to 50 in good health and CMV-seropositive.

This clone has only a few counts. CDR3 sequence reads: CASGRTDTQYF. The DNA for the CDR3 is TGTGCCAGCGGGAGAACAGATACGCAGTATTTT. This chain connects TRBV18 to TRBJ2-3; D is possibly TRBD2 (5 bases). Germline loops: CDR1 KGHSH, CDR2 LQKENI. This CDR3 comprises 11 residues. V was cut by 8 bases and J by 3 bases, with 6 bases left in between.

The chain has TRBV9 and TRBJ1-2, with D unresolved. The CDR3 contains 13 residues. Germline V gives CDR1 SGDLS, CDR2 YYNGEE. Trimming left V 4 bases short and J 4 bases short, with 11 bases between. The CDR3 DNA is TGTGCCAGCAGCTCCGGTCCGGGCTATGGCTACACCTTC. Translated, it gives CASSSGPGYGYTF. Looking up the rest from reference TRBV9 and TRBJ1-2 gives the full variable domain: DSGVTQTPKHLITATGQRVTLRCSPRSGDLSVYWYQQSLDQGLQFLIQYYNGEERAKGNILERFSAQQFPDLHSELNLSSLELGDSALYFCASSSGPGYGYTFGSGTRLTVV.

The chain joins TRBV19 to TRBJ1-1; no clear D gene. The CDR3 consists of 15 residues. Germline CDR1 and CDR2: LNHDA and SQIVND (reference sequence). Trimming pared 6 bases from V and 3 bases from J, leaving 17 bases between. CDR3 region: CASSHIPWEDTEAFF. DNA of the CDR3: TGTGCCAGTAGCCATATTCCGTGGGAGGACACTGAAGCTTTCTTT.

Only one count was recorded for this clone. The chain couples TRBV18 to TRBJ2-5; D not resolved. This CDR3 has 13 residues. The V end was cut by 6 bases, the J end by 2 bases, with 10 bases between. Germline V gene lookup returns CDR1 KGHSH and CDR2 LQKENI. Written as DNA, the CDR3 is TGTGCCAGCTCTCCAAGGAGTCAAGAGACCCAGTACTTC. Amino acid sequence: CASSPRSQETQYF.

The chain recombines TRBV4-2 with TRBJ1-2; TRBD1 matches at 8 bases. The CDR3 is made up of 16 amino acids. The V gene's germline CDR1 is LGHNA and CDR2 YNFKEQ. Trimming took 2 bases from V and 5 from J; bases not matched to a gene: 10. The CDR3 nucleotides read TGTGCCAGCAGCCAAACCGGGACAGGTTCGGGTTATGGCTACACCTTC. Translation gives CASSQTGTGSGYGYTF.

The CDR3 protein is CASRAAGPDNEQFF. Here the CDR3 DNA reads TGTGCCAGCAGGGCAGCGGGACCGGACAATGAGCAGTTCTTC. The chain couples TRBV6-5 to TRBJ2-1, with 7 bases matching TRBD2. From germline, CDR1 is MNHEY and CDR2 SVGAGI. CDR3 length: 14 residues. Losses at the gene ends were 6 bases for V and 5 bases for J; bases not matched to a gene: 7.

There are a few counts of this clone. This chain uses TRBV7-2 with TRBJ2-1; no reliable D call. This CDR3 region has 11 residues. V was shortened by 2 bases and J by 9 bases, with 5 bases between the two germline ends. Germline V lookup: CDR1 SGHTA, CDR2 FQGNSA. The CDR3 DNA sequence: TGTGCCAGCAGCTTACAGTTTGAGCAGTTCTTC. It codes for CASSLQFEQFF.

This chain connects TRBV5-1 to TRBJ2-2; a possible D gene is TRBD2 (5 bases). The CDR3 has 14 residues. Per germline, CDR1 SGHRS and CDR2 YFSETQ. V lost 2 bases, J lost 8 bases, and 13 bases lay in between. DNA of the CDR3: TGCGCCAGCAGCTTTGAGGGCTCCAGGGGGGAGCTGTTTTTT. Protein: CASSFEGSRGELFF.

This chain links TRBV25-1 with TRBJ1-1; D unresolved. This CDR3 contains 14 residues. CDR1 and CDR2 (germline): MGHDK, SYGVNS. Trimming removed 4 bases at V and 6 bases at J, with 15 bases between. The DNA for the CDR3 is TGTGCCAGCAGTGTACGCGGTGGGTGGGCTGAAGCTTTCTTT. Protein product: CASSVRGGWAEAFF.

This chain links TRBV28 with TRBJ1-1, with a tentative D call TRBD1 (6 bases). Trimming shortened V by 10 bases and J by 6 bases, and 15 bases separated the two germline ends. CDR3 size: 12 residues. Germline values: CDR1 MDHEN, CDR2 SYDVKM. The CDR3 protein is CAIAGAPAEAFF. The CDR3 nucleotides read TGTGCCATAGCAGGGGCGCCGGCTGAAGCTTTCTTT.

The rearrangement uses TRBV6-6 and TRBJ2-2; D not certain. Trimming cost V 6 bases and J 7 bases, with 9 bases left between them. CDR1 MNHNY and CDR2 SVGAGI come from the germline V gene (reference sequence). The CDR3 covers 12 residues. The DNA of the CDR3 is TGTGCCAGCAGACAAGCGAGCGGGGAGCTGTTTTTT. It translates to CASRQASGELFF.

The chain joins TRBV28 to TRBJ1-5; 12 bases are a match to TRBD1. V shed 5 bases, J shed 3 bases, and the junction held 14 bases outside the gene matches. Germline values: CDR1 MDHEN, CDR2 SYDVKM. The CDR3 is 19 amino acids. The CDR3 coding sequence is TGTGCCAGCAGTGAAGGGACAGGGGGCCCCTGGGTCATCAATCAGCCCCAGCATTTT. This codes for CASSEGTGGPWVINQPQHF. The whole variable domain, remainder taken from reference TRBV28 and TRBJ1-5, is DVKVTQSSRYLVKRTGEKVFLECVQDMDHENMFWYRQDPGLGLRLIYFSYDVKMKEKGDIPEGYSVSREKKERFSLILESASTNQTSMYLCASSEGTGGPWVINQPQHFGDGTRLSIL.

This clone was counted only a few times. The chain recombines TRBV19 with TRBJ2-7; 7 bases are shared with TRBD1. Unmatched junction bases numbered 5, after V lost 5 bases and J lost 4 bases. Germline assignment: CDR1 LNHDA and CDR2 SQIVND (reference sequence). CDR3 length equals 13 residues. CDR3 in amino acids: CASSPGQKYEQYF. The CDR3 nucleotides read TGTGCCAGTAGTCCGGGACAGAAGTACGAGCAGTACTTC.

The chain couples TRBV29-1 to TRBJ1-5; D is unresolved. Germline lookup yields CDR1 SQVTM and CDR2 ANQGSEA. The CDR3 totals 12 residues. Between the trimmed V and J ends, which lost 4 bases and 2 bases, there was a span of 6 bases. The CDR3 here is CSVGEGNQPQHF. The DNA of the CDR3 is TGCAGCGTTGGCGAAGGCAATCAGCCCCAGCATTTT.

V is TRBV21-1 and J is TRBJ1-2; the table names TRBD1, a call not compared with the DNA. TRBV21-1 is assigned pseudogene status. CDR3 length: 12 amino acids. CDR3 nucleotides: TGTGCCAGCCAAAAAGGGGAATTCGGCTACACCTTC. This translates into CASQKGEFGYTF.

This chain joins TRBV5-1 and TRBJ2-3, with TRBD2 matching over 9 bases. Germline loops: CDR1 SGHRS, CDR2 YFSETQ. With 0 bases clipped from V and 11 bases from J, the junction kept 4 bases outside the gene matches. The CDR3 totals 13 residues. The CDR3 loop reads CASSLGPAGGQYF. The DNA for the CDR3 is TGCGCCAGCAGCTTGGGACCAGCGGGGGGGCAGTATTTT.

V is TRBV7-2 and J is TRBJ2-7, with 12 bases lining up with TRBD2. Germline V gene sequence: CDR1 SGHTA, CDR2 FQGNSA. The CDR3 loop spans 15 amino acids. The V gene end was trimmed by 2 bases and the J gene end by 6 bases; junction bases not matched to a gene: 5. As DNA, the CDR3 is TGTGCCAGCAGCTTAATTACTAGCGGGGGGAGCGAGCAGTACTTC. This translates into CASSLITSGGSEQYF.

The chain carries TRBV16 and TRBJ2-1; D is possibly TRBD2 (5 bases). The germline CDR1 and CDR2 sequences are KGHSY and FQNENV. The CDR3 totals 16 residues. The V end lost 3 bases, the J end lost 0 bases, and 12 bases lay between the germline ends. CDR3 amino acids: CASSQLAGDSYNEQFF. Here the CDR3 DNA reads TGTGCCAGCAGCCAGTTAGCCGGGGACTCCTACAATGAGCAGTTCTTC.

This clone was recorded a few times. The chain joins TRBV29-1 to TRBJ2-5; TRBD1 might be the D (5 bases). V dropped 4 bases and J dropped 5 bases, with 14 bases sitting between them. This CDR3 comprises 13 residues. Looked up from germline, CDR1 is SQVTM and CDR2 is ANQGSEA. This CDR3 reads CSVVLRDSETQYF. DNA of the CDR3: TGCAGCGTTGTTCTCAGGGATAGTGAGACCCAGTACTTC.

The rearrangement joins TRBV6-5 to TRBJ2-1, with D possibly matching TRBD1 (5 bases). The CDR3 length is 12 residues. The V end lost 2 bases, the J end lost 9 bases, and 8 bases lay between the germline ends. Germline values: CDR1 MNHEY, CDR2 SVGAGI. DNA of the CDR3: TGTGCCAGCAGTTACGATAGGGGTGAGCAGTTCTTC. This sequence encodes CASSYDRGEQFF.

The chain recombines TRBV7-9 with TRBJ2-7; D may be TRBD2 (5 bases). With 5 bases removed from V and 2 bases from J, the gap between germline ends came to 13 bases. Germline-derived CDR1 and CDR2 are SEHNR and FQNEAQ (reference sequence). This CDR3 is 14 amino acids long. CDR3: CASSTRSGPYEQYF. For the CDR3, the DNA is TGTGCCAGCAGCACTAGGTCCGGGCCCTACGAGCAGTACTTC.

The rearrangement links TRBV4-2 to TRBJ1-1, with D uncertain. The ends were cut back, 1 base at V and 6 bases at J, with 24 bases in the middle. The CDR3 sequence is 18 residues long. Germline values: CDR1 LGHNA, CDR2 YNFKEQ. CDR3 residues: CASSQGGPDPGTHPEAFF. The DNA for the CDR3 is TGTGCCAGCAGCCAAGGAGGGCCAGACCCGGGAACACACCCTGAAGCTTTCTTT.

This clone came up a few times. This CDR3 reads CASSSVAYEQYF. The CDR3 DNA reads TGTGCCAGCAGTTCGGTAGCCTACGAGCAGTACTTC. The chain couples TRBV28 to TRBJ2-7; unclear D gene. The CDR3 is made up of 12 amino acids. Germline CDR1 MDHEN, CDR2 SYDVKM. The V gene lost 4 bases and the J gene lost 2 bases, with 6 bases spanning the gap. Full variable domain (outside the CDR3, taken from reference TRBV28 and TRBJ2-7): DVKVTQSSRYLVKRTGEKVFLECVQDMDHENMFWYRQDPGLGLRLIYFSYDVKMKEKGDIPEGYSVSREKKERFSLILESASTNQTSMYLCASSSVAYEQYFGPGTRLTVT.

The chain has TRBV19 and TRBJ1-1; possibly TRBD1 for D (5 bases). The germline V gene has CDR1 LNHDA and CDR2 SQIVND (reference sequence). V lost 2 bases and J lost 5, with 15 bases in between. CDR3 length: 15 amino acids. CDR3 nucleotides: TGTGCCAGTAGTATACTCGGGTTTTCAGGGACTGAAGCTTTCTTT. Its protein is CASSILGFSGTEAFF.

The chain carries TRBV7-6 and TRBJ1-2; no clear D. Germline CDR1 is SGHVS and CDR2 is FNYEAQ. The V end lost 1 base, the J end lost 6 bases, and 15 bases lay between the germline ends. The CDR3 has 15 amino acids. The CDR3 sequence is CASSLDISGDNGYTF. In nucleotides, the CDR3 is TGTGCCAGCAGCTTAGATATTTCCGGGGATAATGGCTACACCTTC.

The genes are TRBV10-3 and TRBJ2-1; 10 bases are a match to TRBD1. The CDR3 has 15 residues. V dropped 11 bases and J dropped 7; count of bases not matched to a gene: 14. Germline V lookup: CDR1 ENHRY, CDR2 SYGVKD. CDR3 loop: CASNYGGQGVNEQFF. The CDR3 DNA reads TGTGCCTCCAATTACGGAGGACAGGGGGTTAATGAGCAGTTCTTC.

J is TRBJ1-2 and V is TRBV7-2, with 7 bases lining up with TRBD1. Unmatched junction bases numbered 2, after V lost 3 bases and J lost 4 bases. The length of the CDR3 is 13 residues. The germline gives CDR1 SGHTA, CDR2 FQGNSA. The CDR3 DNA follows: TGTGCCAGCAGCTTCGGGACAGCCTATGGCTACACCTTC. It is translated as CASSFGTAYGYTF.